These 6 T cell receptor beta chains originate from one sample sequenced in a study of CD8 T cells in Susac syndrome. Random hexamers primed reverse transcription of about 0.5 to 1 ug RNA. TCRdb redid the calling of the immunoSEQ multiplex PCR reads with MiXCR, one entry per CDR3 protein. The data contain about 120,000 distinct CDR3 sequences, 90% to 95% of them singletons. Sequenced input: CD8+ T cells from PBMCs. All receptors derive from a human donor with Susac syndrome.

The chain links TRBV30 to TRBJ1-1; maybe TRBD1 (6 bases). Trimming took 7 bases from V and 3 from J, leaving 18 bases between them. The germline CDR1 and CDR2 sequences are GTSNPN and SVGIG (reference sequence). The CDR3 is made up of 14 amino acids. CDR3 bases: TGTGCCTCCTGGGCAGGGGAGAAGGACACTGAAGCTTTCTTT. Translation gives CASWAGEKDTEAFF.

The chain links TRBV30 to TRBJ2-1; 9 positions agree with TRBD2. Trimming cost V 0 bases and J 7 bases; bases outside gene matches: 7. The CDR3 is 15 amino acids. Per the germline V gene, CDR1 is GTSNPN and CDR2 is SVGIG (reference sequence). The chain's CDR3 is CAWSVSSGMSNEQFF. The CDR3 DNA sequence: TGTGCCTGGAGTGTATCTAGCGGGATGAGTAATGAGCAGTTCTTC.

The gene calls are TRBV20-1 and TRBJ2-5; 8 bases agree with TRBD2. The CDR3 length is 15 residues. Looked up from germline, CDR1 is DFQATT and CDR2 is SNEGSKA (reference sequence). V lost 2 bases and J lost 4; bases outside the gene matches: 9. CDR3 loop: CSARPGGAGGETQYF. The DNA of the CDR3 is TGCAGTGCTAGACCTGGAGGCGCGGGGGGAGAGACCCAGTACTTC.

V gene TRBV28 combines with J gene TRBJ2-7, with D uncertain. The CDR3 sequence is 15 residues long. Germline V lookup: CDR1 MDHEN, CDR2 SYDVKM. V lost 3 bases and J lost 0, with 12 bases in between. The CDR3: CASSFGIDRSYEQYF. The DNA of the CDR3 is TGTGCCAGCAGTTTTGGTATTGACCGCTCCTACGAGCAGTACTTC.

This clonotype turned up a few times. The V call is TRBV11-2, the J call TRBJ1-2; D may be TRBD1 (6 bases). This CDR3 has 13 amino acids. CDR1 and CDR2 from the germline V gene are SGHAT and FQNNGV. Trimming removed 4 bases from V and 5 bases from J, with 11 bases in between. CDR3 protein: CASSSQGDYGYTF. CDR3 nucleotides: TGTGCCAGCAGCTCACAGGGTGATTATGGCTACACCTTC.

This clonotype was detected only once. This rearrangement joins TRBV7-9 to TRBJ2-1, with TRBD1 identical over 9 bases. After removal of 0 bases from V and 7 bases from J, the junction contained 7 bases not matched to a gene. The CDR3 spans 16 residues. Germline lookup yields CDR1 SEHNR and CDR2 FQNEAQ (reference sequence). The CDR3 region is CASSLAPGQGRNEQFF. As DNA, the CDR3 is TGTGCCAGCAGCTTAGCGCCCGGACAGGGGCGAAATGAGCAGTTCTTC.